This passage covers 11 T cell receptor beta chains from one sample sequenced in a study of T-cell memory formation after mild COVID-19. A single record per CDR3 protein comes from TCRdb applying MiXCR to the 5' RACE reads. This table holds approximately 290,000 distinct CDR3 sequences, more than 15% found once. Sequencing input: PBMCs or a T cell subset sorted from them (not recorded which). These receptors all stem from a man aged 18 to 29 who had mild COVID-19 (a few samples of this study predate the infection). Cell type and time point are not known.

The V and J genes are TRBV5-5 and TRBJ1-5; D remains unclear. Trimming took 0 bases from V and 15 from J, leaving 16 bases between them. The CDR3 contains 13 residues. Germline CDR1 is SGHKS and CDR2 is YYEKEE (reference sequence). CDR3 DNA: TGTGCCAGCAGCTTGGAGACACTTATCGGGTTGCATTTT. Its translation: CASSLETLIGLHF.

The chain employs TRBV4-1 and TRBJ1-1; D is uncertain. Trimming took 0 bases from V and 10 from J, leaving 18 bases between them. The CDR3 length is 15 residues. Germline V CDR1 and CDR2: MGHRA, YSYEKL. The DNA of the CDR3 is TGCGCCAGCAGCCAAGATTTGGGGTCCCCAGGCGTAGCTTTCTTT. Translated, it gives CASSQDLGSPGVAFF.

This clonotype turned up a few times. The gene calls are TRBV7-2 and TRBJ2-2; maybe TRBD2 (5 bases). Germline V gives CDR1 SGHTA, CDR2 FQGNSA. Trimming pared 2 bases from V and 4 bases from J, leaving 8 bases between. The CDR3 spans 14 residues. The CDR3 here is CASSLSEGTGELFF. The CDR3 region has the DNA TGTGCCAGCAGCTTAAGCGAGGGCACCGGGGAGCTGTTTTTT. The full variable domain, its missing parts supplied by reference TRBV7-2 and TRBJ2-2, is GAGVSQSPSNKVTEKGKDVELRCDPISGHTALYWYRQSLGQGLEFLIYFQGNSAPDKSGLPSDRFSAERTGGSVSTLTIQRTQQEDSAVYLCASSLSEGTGELFFGEGSRLTVL.

The table lists this clonotype with a few counts. The chain couples TRBV12-3 or TRBV12-4 to TRBJ2-2; 11 nucleotides agree with TRBD1. The trim removed 2 bases at V and 5 bases at J, leaving 4 bases unmatched. CDR3 length: 16 residues. CDR3 DNA: TGTGCCAGCAGTTTATCCGGGACAGGGGGGACCGGGGAGCTGTTTTTT. Its protein is CASSLSGTGGTGELFF.

Regarding this clonotype: This could be a read error, since a much larger clone is one nucleotide away. The chain uses TRBV7-8 and TRBJ2-5; 8 bases agree with TRBD2. The germline gives CDR1 SGHVS, CDR2 FQNEAQ. This CDR3 region has 16 residues. With 1 base clipped from V and 2 bases from J, the junction kept 6 bases outside the gene matches. CDR3 nucleotides: TGTGCCAGCAGCTTAGATAAAGGGACTAGGCAAGAGACCCAGTACTTC. Encoded protein: CASSLDKGTRQETQYF. Variable domain in full (rest from reference TRBV7-8 and TRBJ2-5): GAGVSQSPRYKVAKRGQDVALRCDPISGHVSLFWYQQALGQGPEFLTYFQNEAQLDKSGLPSDRFFAERPEGSVSTLKIQRTQQEDSAVYLCASSLDKGTRQETQYFGPGTRLLVL.

This clonotype was seen many times. This chain connects TRBV18 to TRBJ2-3, with 9 bases aligning to TRBD2. The V gene's germline CDR1 is KGHSH and CDR2 LQKENI. Trimming took 2 bases from V and 1 from J; bases not matched to a gene: 13. This CDR3 comprises 19 residues. The CDR3 sequence is CASSPVTSGGYSGTDTQYF. CDR3 in DNA: TGTGCCAGCTCACCAGTCACGAGCGGGGGGTACTCTGGCACAGATACGCAGTATTTT.

The V gene is TRBV15, the J gene TRBJ1-5; D remains unclear. Trimming shortened V by 4 bases and J by 0 bases, and 22 bases separated the two germline ends. CDR3 length equals 19 residues. Germline loops: CDR1 LNHNV, CDR2 YYDKDF (reference sequence). CDR3 DNA: TGTGCCACCAGCAACCCCTGGACCCTCCCCGCTTATAGCAATCAGCCCCAGCATTTT. Amino acid sequence: CATSNPWTLPAYSNQPQHF.

This clonotype has more than one count but fewer than ten. The V gene is TRBV5-4, the J gene TRBJ2-2, with D unresolved. CDR3 length: 15 residues. V was clipped by 0 bases and J by 0 bases, with 6 bases between them. The germline CDR1 and CDR2 sequences are SGHNT and YYREEE (reference sequence). CDR3 in amino acids: CASSLDSANTGELFF. The CDR3 coding sequence is TGTGCCAGCAGCTTGGACAGTGCGAACACCGGGGAGCTGTTTTTT.

With respect to this clonotype: Germline and junction disagree at one end, which may indicate a read error. The chain recombines TRBV20-1 with TRBJ1-2, with a possible D match to TRBD1 (6 bases). This CDR3 region has 12 residues. The germline V gene has CDR1 DFQATT and CDR2 SNEGSKA (reference sequence). CDR3 nucleotides: TGCAGTACCTTAACAGGGATCTATTGCTACACCTTC. As protein: CSTLTGIYCYTF.

Comment on this clonotype: A much larger clonotype is one base distant, so this may be a read error. V usage is TRBV6-6 and J usage is TRBJ2-1; D is unresolved. Germline CDR1 is MNHNY and CDR2 is SVGAGI (reference sequence). The length of the CDR3 is 15 residues. CDR3 protein: CAISYSTDAEVEQFF. The CDR3 DNA follows: TGTGCCATCAGTTACTCCACCGATGCCGAGGTTGAGCAGTTCTTC.

The chain combines TRBV11-1 with TRBJ2-2; 8 nucleotides match TRBD2. J was trimmed by 4 bases and V by 3 bases; bases with no gene match: 4. The CDR3 contains 15 residues. CDR1 is SGHAT and CDR2 is FQDESV in the germline V gene (reference sequence). CDR3: CASSFGLARTGELFF. The CDR3 coding sequence is TGTGCCAGCAGCTTCGGACTAGCCCGCACCGGGGAGCTGTTTTTT.